The TCR beta chain described here comes from a study of T cells and Merkel cell carcinoma outcomes. Study observations and caveats: Reportedly, T-cell repertoire with density predicts Merkel cell carcinoma outcomes.

TCRdb's copy holds only in-frame clones and misses some; the assay was immunoSEQ multiplex PCR. The sample gives 15,000 to 25,000 clones, over 75% of which show up once; 3% to 3.5% is in the top ten. Germline loops: CDR1 MDHEN, CDR2 SYDVKM. This CDR3 has 14 residues. Trimming left V 8 bases short and J 0 bases short, with 14 bases between. This clone appeared a single time. The antigen is undetermined. Sequencing input: tumor tissue from Merkel cell carcinoma. This chain links TRBV28 with TRBJ2-7; possibly TRBD2 for D (5 bases). This clonotype was sampled from a human donor with Merkel cell carcinoma. CDR3 DNA: TGTGCCAGCCGGCGGGTTGCCACCTCCTACGAGCAGTACTTC. Its protein is CASRRVATSYEQYF.